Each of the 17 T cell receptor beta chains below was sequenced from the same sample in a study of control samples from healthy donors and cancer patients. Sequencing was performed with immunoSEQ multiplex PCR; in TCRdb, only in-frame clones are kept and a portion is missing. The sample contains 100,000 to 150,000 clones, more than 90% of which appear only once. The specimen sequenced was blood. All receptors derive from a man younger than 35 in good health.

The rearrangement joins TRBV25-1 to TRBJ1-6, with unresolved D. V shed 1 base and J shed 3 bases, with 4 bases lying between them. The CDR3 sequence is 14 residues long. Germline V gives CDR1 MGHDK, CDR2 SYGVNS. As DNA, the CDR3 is TGTGCCAGCAGTGAATGGAACTATAATTCACCCCTCCACTTT. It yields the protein CASSEWNYNSPLHF.

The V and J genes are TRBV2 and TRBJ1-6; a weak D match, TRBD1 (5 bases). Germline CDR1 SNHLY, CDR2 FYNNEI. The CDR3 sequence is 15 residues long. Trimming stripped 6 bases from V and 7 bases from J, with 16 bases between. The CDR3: CASSRSGRSNSPLHF. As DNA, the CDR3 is TGTGCCAGCAGCCGATCGGGACGTTCGAATTCACCCCTCCACTTT.

In DNA, the CDR3 is TGTGCCATCAGTGTTCGAGGGGATGGGGCCAACGTCCTGACTTTC. This gives the protein CAISVRGDGANVLTF. This chain uses TRBV10-3 with TRBJ2-6; tentatively, D is TRBD1 or TRBD2 (5 bases each). CDR3 length: 15 amino acids. Trimming removed 4 bases from V and 3 bases from J, with 10 bases in between. Germline CDR1 reads ENHRY; CDR2 reads SYGVKD.

CDR3 residues: CASSEPVGTDTQYF. In DNA form, the CDR3 reads TGTGCCAGCAGTGAACCGGTGGGCACAGATACGCAGTATTTT. The V call is TRBV2, the J call TRBJ2-3; D is undetermined. The V end lost 2 bases, the J end lost 1 base, and 7 bases lay between the germline ends. Germline CDR1 is SNHLY and CDR2 is FYNNEI. The CDR3 length is 14 residues.

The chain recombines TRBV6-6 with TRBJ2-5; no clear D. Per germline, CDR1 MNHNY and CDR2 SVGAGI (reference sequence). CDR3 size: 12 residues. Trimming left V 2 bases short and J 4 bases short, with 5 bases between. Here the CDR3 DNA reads TGTGCCAGCAGTTACATGGGAGAGACCCAGTACTTC. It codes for CASSYMGETQYF.

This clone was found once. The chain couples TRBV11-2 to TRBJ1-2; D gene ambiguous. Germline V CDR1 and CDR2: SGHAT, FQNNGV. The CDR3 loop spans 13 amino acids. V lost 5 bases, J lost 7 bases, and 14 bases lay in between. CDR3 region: CASSETRISGYTF. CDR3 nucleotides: TGTGCCAGCAGCGAAACAAGGATCTCTGGCTACACCTTC. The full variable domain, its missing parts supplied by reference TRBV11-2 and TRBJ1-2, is EAGVAQSPRYKIIEKRQSVAFWCNPISGHATLYWYQQILGQGPKLLIQFQNNGVVDDSQLPKDRFSAERLKGVDSTLKIQPAKLEDSAVYLCASSETRISGYTFGSGTRLTVV.

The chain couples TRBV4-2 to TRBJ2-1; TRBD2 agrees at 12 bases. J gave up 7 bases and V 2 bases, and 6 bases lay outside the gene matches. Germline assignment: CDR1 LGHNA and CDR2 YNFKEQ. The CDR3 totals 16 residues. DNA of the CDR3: TGTGCCAGCAGCCAAACAGGACTAGCGGGGAAGAATGAGCAGTTCTTC. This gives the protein CASSQTGLAGKNEQFF.

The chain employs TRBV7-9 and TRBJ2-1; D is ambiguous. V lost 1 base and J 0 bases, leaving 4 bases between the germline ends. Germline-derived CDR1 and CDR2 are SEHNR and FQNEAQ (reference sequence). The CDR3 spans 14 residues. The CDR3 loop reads CASSLEGSYNEQFF. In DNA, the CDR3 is TGTGCCAGCAGCTTAGAGGGCTCCTACAATGAGCAGTTCTTC.

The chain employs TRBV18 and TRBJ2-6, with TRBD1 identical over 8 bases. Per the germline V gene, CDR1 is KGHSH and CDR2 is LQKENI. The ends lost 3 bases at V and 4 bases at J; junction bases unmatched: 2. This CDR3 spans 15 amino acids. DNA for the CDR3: TGTGCCAGCTCACCGACAGGGGTCGGGGCCAACGTCCTGACTTTC. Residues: CASSPTGVGANVLTF. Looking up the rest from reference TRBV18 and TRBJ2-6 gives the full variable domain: NAGVMQNPRHLVRRRGQEARLRCSPMKGHSHVYWYRQLPEEGLKFMVYLQKENIIDESGMPKERFSAEFPKEGPSILRIQQVVRGDSAAYFCASSPTGVGANVLTFGAGSRLTVL.

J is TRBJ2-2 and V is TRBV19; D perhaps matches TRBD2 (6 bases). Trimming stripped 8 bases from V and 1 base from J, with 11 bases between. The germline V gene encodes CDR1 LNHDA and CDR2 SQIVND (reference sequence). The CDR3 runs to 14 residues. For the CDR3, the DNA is TGTGCCAGTCGGACTACCAAGAACACCGGGGAGCTGTTTTTT. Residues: CASRTTKNTGELFF.

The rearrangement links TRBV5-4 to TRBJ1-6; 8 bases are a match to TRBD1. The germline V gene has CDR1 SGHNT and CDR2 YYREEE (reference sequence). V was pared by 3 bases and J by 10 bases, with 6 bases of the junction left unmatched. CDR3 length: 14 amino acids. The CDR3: CASSSDRVGSPLHF. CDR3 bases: TGTGCCAGCAGCTCGGACAGGGTTGGGTCACCCCTCCACTTT.

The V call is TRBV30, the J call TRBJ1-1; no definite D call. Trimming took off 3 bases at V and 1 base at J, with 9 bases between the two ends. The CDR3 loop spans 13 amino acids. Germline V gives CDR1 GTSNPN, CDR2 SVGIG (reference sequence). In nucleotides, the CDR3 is TGTGCCTGGAGCGGGAGGTCGAACACTGAAGCTTTCTTT. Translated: CAWSGRSNTEAFF.

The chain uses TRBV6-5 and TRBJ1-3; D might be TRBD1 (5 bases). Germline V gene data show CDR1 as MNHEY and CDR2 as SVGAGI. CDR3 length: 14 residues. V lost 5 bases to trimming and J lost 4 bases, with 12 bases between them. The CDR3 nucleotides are TGTGCCAGCAGTCGTTCGGGGGGAGGAAACACCATATATTTT. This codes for CASSRSGGGNTIYF.

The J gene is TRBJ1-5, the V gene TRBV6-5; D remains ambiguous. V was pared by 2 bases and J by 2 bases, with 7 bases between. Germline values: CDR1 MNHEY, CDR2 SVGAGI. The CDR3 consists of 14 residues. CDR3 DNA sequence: TGTGCCAGCAGTTACGGAGTGGGCAATCAGCCCCAGCATTTT. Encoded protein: CASSYGVGNQPQHF.

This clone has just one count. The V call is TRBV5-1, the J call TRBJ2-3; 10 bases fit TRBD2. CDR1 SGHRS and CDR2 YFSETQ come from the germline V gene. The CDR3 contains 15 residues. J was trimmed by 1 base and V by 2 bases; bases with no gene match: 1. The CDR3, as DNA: TGCGCCAGCAGCTTAGGGACTAGCGGCACAGATACGCAGTATTTT. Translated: CASSLGTSGTDTQYF.

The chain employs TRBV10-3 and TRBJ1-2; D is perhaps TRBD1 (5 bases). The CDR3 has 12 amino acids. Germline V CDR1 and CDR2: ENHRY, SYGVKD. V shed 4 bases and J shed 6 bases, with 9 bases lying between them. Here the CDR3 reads CAISVGGDGYTF. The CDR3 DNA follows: TGTGCCATCAGTGTCGGGGGGGATGGCTACACCTTC.

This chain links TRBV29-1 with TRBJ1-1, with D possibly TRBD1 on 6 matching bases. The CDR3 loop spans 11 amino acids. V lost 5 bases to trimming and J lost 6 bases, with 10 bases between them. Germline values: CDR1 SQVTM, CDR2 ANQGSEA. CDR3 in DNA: TGCAGCGTTCCAGGGGCGCCTGAAGCTTTCTTT. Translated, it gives CSVPGAPEAFF. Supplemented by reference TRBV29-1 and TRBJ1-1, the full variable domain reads SAVISQKPSRDICQRGTSLTIQCQVDSQVTMMFWYRQQPGQSLTLIATANQGSEATYESGFVIDKFPISRPNLTFSTLTVSNMSPEDSSIYLCSVPGAPEAFFGQGTRLTVV.